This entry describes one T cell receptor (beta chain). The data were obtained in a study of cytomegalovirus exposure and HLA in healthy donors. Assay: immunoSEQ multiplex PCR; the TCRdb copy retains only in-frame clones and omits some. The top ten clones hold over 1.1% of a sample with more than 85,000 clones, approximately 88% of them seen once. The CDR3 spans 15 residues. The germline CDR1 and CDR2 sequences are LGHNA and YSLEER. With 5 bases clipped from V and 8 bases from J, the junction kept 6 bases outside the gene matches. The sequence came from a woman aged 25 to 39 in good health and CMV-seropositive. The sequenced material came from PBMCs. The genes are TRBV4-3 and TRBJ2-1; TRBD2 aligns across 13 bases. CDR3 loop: CASSSLAGGPHEQFF. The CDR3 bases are TGCGCCAGCAGCTCACTAGCGGGAGGGCCGCATGAGCAGTTCTTC.